Each of the 27 T cell receptor beta chains below was sequenced from the same sample in a study of T cells in Graves' hyperthyroidism and ophthalmopathy. RNA transcripts served as the template for amplifying TCR beta CDR3 regions. During a first-round RT-PCR of the TCR CDR3, the HTBI primer set was used. Each CDR3 protein is one row after TCRdb ran MiXCR on the multiplex PCR reads. The sample has roughly 250,000 distinct CDR3 sequences; 13% to 15% are singletons. The source material was blood. These receptors all stem from a woman between 35 and 50 years old with Graves' hyperthyroidism that later progressed to Graves' ophthalmopathy.

Regarding this clonotype: A much larger clonotype is one base distant, so this may be a read error. The CDR3 DNA reads as TGTGCCAGCAGTTTATATGGGCAGGGCGTTACGAGCTCTGGAAACACCATATATTTT. This translates into CASSLYGQGVTSSGNTIYF. The chain employs TRBV12-3 or TRBV12-4 and TRBJ1-3; maybe TRBD1 (5 bases). This CDR3 is built from 19 residues. V lost 2 bases, J lost 0 bases, and 20 bases lay in between.

This clonotype showed up many times. V usage is TRBV28 and J usage is TRBJ2-1, with 9 positions matching TRBD1. J gave up 10 bases and V 6 bases, and 7 bases lay outside the gene matches. The germline V gene has CDR1 MDHEN and CDR2 SYDVKM. The CDR3 extends over 13 amino acids. In nucleotides, the CDR3 is TGTGCCAGCAGGCCTACAGGGGGCCGGGAGCAGTTCTTC. This codes for CASRPTGGREQFF.

This clonotype appeared a few times. The chain links TRBV29-1 to TRBJ1-2; D gene ambiguous. Germline-derived CDR1 and CDR2 are SQVTM and ANQGSEA. The CDR3 has 11 residues. The V gene lost 7 bases and the J gene lost 5 bases, with 11 bases spanning the gap. CDR3 bases: TGCAGCGGTCTTGACGGGTATGGCTACACCTTC. Amino acid sequence: CSGLDGYGYTF.

V gene TRBV12-3 or TRBV12-4 combines with J gene TRBJ2-1, with TRBD1 matching 10 bases. CDR3 length: 15 amino acids. The ends lost 4 bases at V and 5 bases at J; junction bases unmatched: 5. CDR3 sequence reads: CASSYGTGVHNEQFF. CDR3 DNA sequence: TGTGCCAGCAGTTATGGGACAGGGGTTCACAATGAGCAGTTCTTC.

At least ten counts were recorded for this clonotype. The chain links TRBV20-1 to TRBJ1-1, with TRBD1 matching 9 bases. The CDR3 extends over 14 amino acids. Germline V gene lookup returns CDR1 DFQATT and CDR2 SNEGSKA (reference sequence). V dropped 5 bases and J dropped 11; count of bases not matched to a gene: 15. The CDR3: CSAGTGTGNIRAFF. CDR3 bases: TGCAGTGCTGGAACCGGGACAGGGAATATTAGGGCTTTCTTT.

This clonotype was observed at least ten times. The V call is TRBV30, the J call TRBJ2-1; TRBD2 might be the D (6 bases). V was pared by 3 bases and J by 5 bases, with 11 bases between. CDR3 length equals 13 residues. Germline CDR1 GTSNPN, CDR2 SVGIG (reference sequence). CDR3 protein: CAWRVGLHNEQFF. The CDR3 nucleotides read TGTGCCTGGAGGGTCGGACTACACAATGAGCAGTTCTTC.

The sample holds many counts of this clonotype. V usage is TRBV2 and J usage is TRBJ2-1; 10 bases are a match to TRBD2. Germline values: CDR1 SNHLY, CDR2 FYNNEI. The CDR3 is 16 amino acids. Trimming at V came to 7 bases and at J to 7 bases, leaving 13 bases not matched to a gene. The CDR3 loop reads CASKREEAGGENEQFF. CDR3 nucleotide sequence: TGTGCCAGCAAAAGGGAGGAAGCGGGAGGGGAAAATGAGCAGTTCTTC. Variable domain in full (rest from reference TRBV2 and TRBJ2-1): EPEVTQTPSHQVTQMGQEVILRCVPISNHLYFYWYRQILGQKVEFLVSFYNNEISEKSEIFDDQFSVERPDGSNFTLKIRSTKLEDSAMYFCASKREEAGGENEQFFGPGTRLTVL.

This clonotype was recorded many times. The chain employs TRBV11-1 and TRBJ2-7; perhaps TRBD1 as D (6 bases). The CDR3 has 13 residues. V was cut by 3 bases and J by 1 base, with 7 bases left in between. Germline V gene sequence: CDR1 SGHAT, CDR2 FQDESV (reference sequence). CDR3 in amino acids: CASSFGQSYEQYF. In nucleotides, the CDR3 is TGTGCCAGCAGCTTCGGACAGTCCTACGAGCAGTACTTC.

This clonotype occurred many times. The chain uses TRBV7-2 and TRBJ2-1; TRBD2 matches 11 bases. The V gene's germline CDR1 is SGHTA and CDR2 FQGNSA. Trimming took 3 bases from V and 4 from J; bases not matched to a gene: 2. CDR3 length: 15 amino acids. The CDR3 region is CASSFRTSGYNEQFF. CDR3 nucleotide sequence: TGTGCCAGCAGCTTTCGGACTAGCGGGTACAATGAGCAGTTCTTC.

This clonotype was seen repeatedly, ten times or more. V is TRBV12-3 or TRBV12-4 and J is TRBJ2-2; no firm D call. V lost 1 base and J lost 4, with 10 bases in between. CDR3 length: 15 amino acids. In DNA, the CDR3 is TGTGCCAGCAGTTTAGACCCGACGGGCACCGGGGAGCTGTTTTTT. This codes for CASSLDPTGTGELFF.

The chain employs TRBV19 and TRBJ2-2; no firm D call. With 1 base removed from V and 4 bases from J, the gap between germline ends came to 10 bases. The CDR3 is 15 residues long. Germline CDR1 reads LNHDA; CDR2 reads SQIVND (reference sequence). CDR3 region: CASSIGPGPTGELFF. For the CDR3, the DNA is TGTGCCAGTAGTATAGGCCCGGGCCCCACCGGGGAGCTGTTTTTT.

At least ten counts were recorded for this clonotype. The chain employs TRBV27 and TRBJ2-7, with D perhaps matching TRBD1 (5 bases). Trimming took off 5 bases at V and 4 bases at J, with 12 bases between the two ends. In germline, CDR1 is MNHEY, CDR2 SMNVEV (reference sequence). CDR3 length: 13 amino acids. The CDR3 loop is CASSLLQGYEQYF. CDR3 DNA: TGTGCCAGCAGTCTACTCCAGGGATACGAGCAGTACTTC.

This clonotype was seen only a few times. The chain is built from TRBV18 and TRBJ2-3, with 10 bases matching TRBD2. Trimming cost V 10 bases and J 4 bases; bases outside gene matches: 8. Germline-derived CDR1 and CDR2 are KGHSH and LQKENI. This CDR3 is built from 14 residues. The CDR3: CANRAGGPADTQYF. The CDR3 DNA sequence: TGTGCCAACCGAGCGGGAGGGCCCGCAGATACGCAGTATTTT. Full variable domain (outside the CDR3, taken from reference TRBV18 and TRBJ2-3): NAGVMQNPRHLVRRRGQEARLRCSPMKGHSHVYWYRQLPEEGLKFMVYLQKENIIDESGMPKERFSAEFPKEGPSILRIQQVVRGDSAAYFCANRAGGPADTQYFGPGTRLTVL.

This clonotype was recorded at least ten times. The chain couples TRBV27 to TRBJ2-1; 12 bases match TRBD2. The CDR3 spans 16 residues. The germline gives CDR1 MNHEY, CDR2 SMNVEV (reference sequence). Unmatched junction bases numbered 7, after V lost 6 bases and J lost 4 bases. Written as DNA, the CDR3 is TGTGCCAGCAGGATTTCCGGGACTAGCGGGTACAATGAGCAGTTCTTC. This gives the protein CASRISGTSGYNEQFF.

This clonotype came up many times. The V call is TRBV6-2 or TRBV6-3, the J call TRBJ2-7; D is possibly TRBD2 (5 bases). Between the trimmed V and J ends, which lost 7 bases and 6 bases, there was a span of 19 bases. The germline CDR1 and CDR2 sequences are MNHEY and SVGEGT. CDR3 size: 14 residues. CDR3 nucleotide sequence: TGTGCCAGCATGGGATCGGGATCATCGAGCGAGCAGTACTTC. Its translation is CASMGSGSSSEQYF.

This clonotype was recorded a few times. V is TRBV20-1 and J is TRBJ2-3, with TRBD1 as a possible D gene (6 bases). From germline, CDR1 is DFQATT and CDR2 SNEGSKA (reference sequence). The CDR3 totals 15 residues. The V gene lost 0 bases and the J gene lost 1 base, with 11 bases spanning the gap. The CDR3 DNA reads as TGCAGTGCTAGAGAGATGAGACAGGGCACAGATACGCAGTATTTT. Protein product: CSAREMRQGTDTQYF.

This clonotype was recorded many times. The chain recombines TRBV2 with TRBJ1-3, with D unclear. CDR1 SNHLY and CDR2 FYNNEI come from the germline V gene. V was cut by 4 bases and J by 2 bases, with 15 bases left in between. The CDR3 has 16 amino acids. The CDR3: CASSALAARAGNTIYF. The CDR3 DNA sequence: TGTGCCAGCAGTGCTCTGGCGGCTCGGGCTGGAAACACCATATATTTT. Supplemented by reference TRBV2 and TRBJ1-3, the full variable domain reads EPEVTQTPSHQVTQMGQEVILRCVPISNHLYFYWYRQILGQKVEFLVSFYNNEISEKSEIFDDQFSVERPDGSNFTLKIRSTKLEDSAMYFCASSALAARAGNTIYFGEGSWLTVV.

This clonotype was recorded many times. The chain recombines TRBV2 with TRBJ2-5; 7 bases fit TRBD2. The germline gives CDR1 SNHLY, CDR2 FYNNEI. After removal of 2 bases from V and 1 base from J, the junction contained 7 bases not matched to a gene. CDR3 length: 16 amino acids. The CDR3 loop reads CASSESSGELQETQYF. The CDR3 bases are TGTGCCAGCAGTGAATCTAGCGGAGAACTCCAAGAGACCCAGTACTTC.

In this sample, this clonotype turned up many times. V is TRBV19 and J is TRBJ2-1; D tentatively reads TRBD1 or TRBD2 (5 bases each). V dropped 4 bases and J dropped 2 bases, with 12 bases sitting between them. This CDR3 has 15 residues. The V gene's germline CDR1 is LNHDA and CDR2 SQIVND (reference sequence). DNA of the CDR3: TGTGCCAGTAGTACCGGGACCAGCACCTACAATGAGCAGTTCTTC. It codes for CASSTGTSTYNEQFF.

The gene calls are TRBV14 and TRBJ2-7, with 7 bases aligning to TRBD2. V lost 3 bases and J lost 6; bases outside the gene matches: 8. Looked up from germline, CDR1 is SGHDN and CDR2 is FVKESK. The CDR3 is 14 amino acids. CDR3 residues: CASSQIAGEVEQYF. The CDR3 nucleotides are TGTGCCAGCAGCCAGATTGCGGGGGAGGTCGAGCAGTACTTC.

This clonotype has more than one count but fewer than ten. This chain joins TRBV9 and TRBJ2-7, with a possible D match to TRBD2 (5 bases). The ends were cut back, 0 bases at V and 3 bases at J, with 13 bases in the middle. Germline V gene sequence: CDR1 SGDLS, CDR2 YYNGEE. The CDR3 loop spans 15 amino acids. The CDR3 is CASSVDGDPGYEQYF. CDR3 DNA sequence: TGTGCCAGCAGCGTAGACGGGGATCCCGGCTACGAGCAGTACTTC.

The J gene is TRBJ2-7, the V gene TRBV20-1; TRBD2 aligns across 9 bases. V lost 8 bases to trimming and J lost 4 bases; unmatched junction nucleotides: 18. This CDR3 spans 16 amino acids. Germline CDR1 reads DFQATT; CDR2 reads SNEGSKA (reference sequence). The CDR3 region is CSTRSSGRSVWYEQYF. The CDR3 nucleotides are TGCAGTACACGGAGTAGCGGGAGATCTGTGTGGTACGAGCAGTACTTC.

This sequence joins TRBV2 and TRBJ2-1; D not resolved. V was pared by 6 bases and J by 1 base, with 13 bases between. Germline CDR1 is SNHLY and CDR2 is FYNNEI. The CDR3 covers 15 residues. The CDR3 DNA follows: TGTGCCAGCAGGGACGGTGGATTTTCCTACAATGAGCAGTTCTTC. This translates into CASRDGGFSYNEQFF.

This clonotype has ten or more counts. The CDR3 reads CASSLVQGNTEAFF. Here the CDR3 DNA reads TGTGCCAGCTCACTAGTCCAGGGGAACACTGAAGCTTTCTTT. This chain joins TRBV18 and TRBJ1-1; tentative D call: TRBD1 (5 bases). Germline CDR1 is KGHSH and CDR2 is LQKENI. The CDR3 contains 14 residues. Trimming pared 4 bases from V and 1 base from J, leaving 10 bases between. Using reference TRBV18 and TRBJ1-1 for the parts outside the CDR3, the full variable domain is NAGVMQNPRHLVRRRGQEARLRCSPMKGHSHVYWYRQLPEEGLKFMVYLQKENIIDESGMPKERFSAEFPKEGPSILRIQQVVRGDSAAYFCASSLVQGNTEAFFGQGTRLTVV.

This clonotype was seen at least ten times. The chain couples TRBV20-1 to TRBJ2-7; D remains unclear. The CDR3 loop spans 13 amino acids. Trimming shortened V by 0 bases and J by 4 bases, and 10 bases separated the two germline ends. Germline-derived CDR1 and CDR2 are DFQATT and SNEGSKA (reference sequence). The CDR3 loop reads CSARELGGYEQYF. The CDR3 region has the DNA TGCAGTGCTAGAGAATTGGGTGGTTACGAGCAGTACTTC.

At least ten counts were recorded for this clonotype. This rearrangement joins TRBV10-3 to TRBJ2-5; 7 bases fit TRBD2. The CDR3 is 16 residues long. Per germline, CDR1 ENHRY and CDR2 SYGVKD. V shed 2 bases and J 5 bases; nucleotides not matched to a gene: 11. The CDR3 sequence: CAISEDGTTTPETQYF. The CDR3 bases are TGTGCCATCAGTGAGGACGGGACTACGACTCCGGAGACCCAGTACTTC.

The V and J genes are TRBV3-1 and TRBJ1-6, with D tentatively TRBD1 (5 bases). CDR1 is LGHDT, CDR2 YNNKEL, per germline (reference sequence). V lost 0 bases and J lost 9, with 12 bases in between. This CDR3 has 15 residues. CDR3 sequence: CASSQEGGGGSPLHF. In DNA, the CDR3 is TGTGCCAGCAGCCAAGAGGGGGGAGGTGGTTCACCCCTCCACTTT. The whole variable domain, remainder taken from reference TRBV3-1 and TRBJ1-6, is DTAVSQTPKYLVTQMGNDKSIKCEQNLGHDTMYWYKQDSKKFLKIMFSYNNKELIINETVPNRFSPKSPDKAHLNLHINSLELGDSAVYFCASSQEGGGGSPLHFGNGTRLTVT.